This entry lists 31 T cell receptor beta chains sequenced from one sample in a study of T cells after yellow fever vaccination. TCRdb re-called the 5' RACE reads through MiXCR, storing one row per CDR3 protein. The sample carries a few hundred thousand distinct CDR3 sequences, 9.5% to 13% recorded once. The source material was PBMCs, sampled on the day of the first yellow fever vaccination. These receptors were obtained from a man aged 18-30 years who received the YFV17D yellow fever vaccine.

This clonotype appeared many times. V is TRBV12-3 or TRBV12-4 and J is TRBJ2-2, with 8 bases lining up with TRBD1. This CDR3 has 15 amino acids. V trimming: 5 bases; J trimming: 5 bases; junction bases outside the gene matches: 7. CDR3 protein: CASSPGQGWTGELFF. The CDR3 nucleotides read TGTGCCAGCAGTCCCGGACAGGGTTGGACCGGGGAGCTGTTTTTT.

V is TRBV11-2 and J is TRBJ1-6; 8 bases are a match to TRBD1. CDR1 SGHAT and CDR2 FQNNGV come from the germline V gene. Trimming removed 5 bases from V and 6 bases from J; junction bases left unmatched: 6. This CDR3 comprises 15 residues. The DNA of the CDR3 is TGTGCCAGCAGCCCCCGGACAGGGCCTAATTCACCCCTCCACTTT. Translation gives CASSPRTGPNSPLHF. Full variable domain (remainder filled in from reference TRBV11-2 and TRBJ1-6): EAGVAQSPRYKIIEKRQSVAFWCNPISGHATLYWYQQILGQGPKLLIQFQNNGVVDDSQLPKDRFSAERLKGVDSTLKIQPAKLEDSAVYLCASSPRTGPNSPLHFGNGTRLTVT.

This clonotype was counted between two and nine times. The chain uses TRBV20-1 and TRBJ1-2; 7 bases are a match to TRBD1. Trimming cost V 5 bases and J 8 bases; bases outside gene matches: 11. The CDR3 is made up of 13 amino acids. Germline CDR1 reads DFQATT; CDR2 reads SNEGSKA (reference sequence). In DNA, the CDR3 is TGCAGTGCTTTCAAGGGACAGTCGGACGGCTACACCTTC. It encodes CSAFKGQSDGYTF.

The chain joins TRBV7-9 to TRBJ2-4, with 7 positions matching TRBD1. Germline CDR1 SEHNR, CDR2 FQNEAQ (reference sequence). The CDR3 covers 15 residues. Trimming cost V 5 bases and J 1 base; bases outside gene matches: 5. CDR3: CASSQQGQAKNIQYF. CDR3 DNA sequence: TGTGCCAGCAGCCAGCAGGGACAGGCCAAAAACATTCAGTACTTC.

The gene calls are TRBV15 and TRBJ2-7; D uncertain. CDR3 length: 13 residues. CDR1 and CDR2 (germline): LNHNV, YYDKDF (reference sequence). Trimming shortened V by 4 bases and J by 0 bases, and 7 bases separated the two germline ends. The CDR3 region is CATSIPSSYEQYF. CDR3 in DNA: TGTGCCACCAGCATTCCTAGCTCCTACGAGCAGTACTTC.

V is TRBV7-2 and J is TRBJ2-3; the match to TRBD2 covers 7 bases. The CDR3 has 15 amino acids. J was trimmed by 3 bases and V by 10 bases; bases with no gene match: 13. Germline CDR1 is SGHTA and CDR2 is FQGNSA. The CDR3 sequence is CATPPAGERTDTQYF. CDR3 nucleotides: TGTGCCACCCCTCCGGCGGGGGAAAGGACAGATACGCAGTATTTT.

V and J are TRBV5-1 and TRBJ2-1, with 8 bases matching TRBD1. The CDR3 has 13 amino acids. Looked up from germline, CDR1 is SGHRS and CDR2 is YFSETQ. Losses at the gene ends were 2 bases for V and 8 bases for J; bases not matched to a gene: 3. The DNA of the CDR3 is TGCGCCAGCAGCTTTAAACAGGGGGATGAGCAGTTCTTC. Its translation: CASSFKQGDEQFF.

V usage is TRBV3-1 and J usage is TRBJ2-2; TRBD2 aligns across 7 bases. The CDR3 is 16 amino acids. The germline V gene encodes CDR1 LGHDT and CDR2 YNNKEL (reference sequence). The junction had 10 bases not matched to a gene; V was cut back by 3 bases and J by 6 bases. CDR3 in amino acids: CASSHSGRGTAGELFF. The CDR3 region has the DNA TGTGCCAGCAGCCATTCCGGGCGGGGGACGGCCGGGGAGCTGTTTTTT. The full variable domain, with the rest looked up from reference TRBV3-1 and TRBJ2-2, is DTAVSQTPKYLVTQMGNDKSIKCEQNLGHDTMYWYKQDSKKFLKIMFSYNNKELIINETVPNRFSPKSPDKAHLNLHINSLELGDSAVYFCASSHSGRGTAGELFFGEGSRLTVL.

This clonotype was observed a handful of times. J is TRBJ1-1 and V is TRBV9; no clear D gene. Trimming pared 0 bases from V and 1 base from J, leaving 4 bases between. The CDR3 covers 13 residues. Per germline, CDR1 SGDLS and CDR2 YYNGEE. CDR3 nucleotides: TGTGCCAGCAGCGTAGATCAGAACACTGAAGCTTTCTTT. Its protein product is CASSVDQNTEAFF.

The sample holds a few counts of this clonotype. The chain is built from TRBV20-1 and TRBJ2-4; 9 bases fit TRBD2. Trimming removed 1 base from V and 6 bases from J; junction bases left unmatched: 7. The CDR3 extends over 15 amino acids. CDR1 and CDR2 (germline): DFQATT, SNEGSKA (reference sequence). This CDR3 reads CSARVPSGALNIQYF. The CDR3, as DNA: TGCAGTGCTAGAGTCCCTAGCGGGGCTTTAAACATTCAGTACTTC.

This clonotype was detected only a few times. The J gene is TRBJ2-5, the V gene TRBV7-8, with TRBD1 matching over 10 bases. The CDR3 is 15 amino acids. J gave up 5 bases and V 5 bases, and 8 bases lay outside the gene matches. Germline CDR1 reads SGHVS; CDR2 reads FQNEAQ. CDR3 loop: CASSPTGQGRETQYF. CDR3 coding DNA: TGTGCCAGCAGCCCTACGGGACAGGGGAGGGAGACCCAGTACTTC.

This clonotype was picked up many times. This rearrangement joins TRBV5-1 to TRBJ2-2; the match to TRBD2 covers 7 bases. The CDR3 consists of 17 residues. CDR1 SGHRS and CDR2 YFSETQ come from the germline V gene. The J segment lost 5 bases and the V segment lost 4 bases, leaving 14 bases of the junction unmatched. CDR3 sequence: CASSRSLSGAGTGELFF. In DNA form, the CDR3 reads TGCGCCAGCAGCCGCTCTCTAAGCGGGGCAGGGACCGGGGAGCTGTTTTTT.

The gene calls are TRBV7-2 and TRBJ1-4, with 8 positions matching TRBD1. The CDR3 covers 14 residues. Germline V gene data show CDR1 as SGHTA and CDR2 as FQGNSA. The V segment lost 5 bases and the J segment 11 bases; nucleotides outside the gene matches: 10. The CDR3 sequence: CASSPQAGGGKLFF. The CDR3 DNA is TGTGCCAGCAGCCCGCAGGCAGGGGGCGGGAAACTGTTTTTT.

This clonotype has a handful of counts. V usage is TRBV7-9 and J usage is TRBJ1-4, with 8 bases identical to TRBD1. V was pared by 5 bases and J by 5 bases, with 10 bases of the junction left unmatched. Germline values: CDR1 SEHNR, CDR2 FQNEAQ (reference sequence). The CDR3 contains 16 residues. CDR3 sequence: CASSSGYRGRNEKLFF. The DNA of the CDR3 is TGTGCCAGCAGCAGCGGTTACAGGGGGAGAAATGAAAAACTGTTTTTT.

The J gene is TRBJ2-3, the V gene TRBV7-2; unclear D gene. Per germline, CDR1 SGHTA and CDR2 FQGNSA. The CDR3 totals 12 residues. With 3 bases removed from V and 3 bases from J, the gap between germline ends came to 4 bases. CDR3 sequence (DNA): TGTGCCAGCAGCTTTCAGACAGATACGCAGTATTTT. This codes for CASSFQTDTQYF.

This clonotype has just a few counts. The chain recombines TRBV5-4 with TRBJ1-5; D uncertain. In germline, CDR1 is SGHNT, CDR2 YYREEE (reference sequence). This CDR3 comprises 16 residues. Trimming took off 4 bases at V and 1 base at J, with 15 bases between the two ends. DNA of the CDR3: TGTGCCAGCAGCCTCCGGGCGGTGATAAGCAATCAGCCCCAGCATTTT. This encodes CASSLRAVISNQPQHF.

The sample holds a few counts of this clonotype. The chain carries TRBV5-5 and TRBJ1-4, with D perhaps matching TRBD1 (5 bases). The CDR3 length is 15 residues. CDR1 and CDR2 (germline): SGHKS, YYEKEE (reference sequence). The germline V and J ends were trimmed by 0 bases and 7 bases, with 13 bases remaining between them. The CDR3 protein is CASSLAGAGSEKLFF. As DNA, the CDR3 is TGTGCCAGCAGCTTGGCCGGGGCGGGGAGTGAAAAACTGTTTTTT.

The chain is built from TRBV5-1 and TRBJ2-5; 9 bases fit TRBD1. The CDR3 spans 16 residues. The J segment lost 1 base and the V segment lost 2 bases, leaving 6 bases of the junction unmatched. Germline assignment: CDR1 SGHRS and CDR2 YFSETQ. CDR3 DNA sequence: TGCGCCAGCAGCTTCCAACTGACAGGGGGCCAAGAGACCCAGTACTTC. Translation: CASSFQLTGGQETQYF.

This clonotype was seen a handful of times. V is TRBV19 and J is TRBJ2-3, with D possibly matching TRBD1 (5 bases). Trimming took off 6 bases at V and 6 bases at J, with 10 bases between the two ends. Looked up from germline, CDR1 is LNHDA and CDR2 is SQIVND (reference sequence). The CDR3 length is 12 residues. Written as DNA, the CDR3 is TGTGCCAGTAGGGATCAGGGCGATACGCAGTATTTT. It codes for CASRDQGDTQYF.

Only a few counts were recorded for this clonotype. The chain couples TRBV29-1 to TRBJ2-3; no firm D call. V shed 4 bases and J shed 2 bases, with 10 bases lying between them. The germline V gene encodes CDR1 SQVTM and CDR2 ANQGSEA. The CDR3 is 13 amino acids. The CDR3 DNA reads TGCAGCGTTGGACTTCCCGACACAGATACGCAGTATTTT. It yields the protein CSVGLPDTDTQYF.

V usage is TRBV7-7 and J usage is TRBJ2-1; D may be TRBD1 or TRBD2 (5 bases each). The CDR3 has 15 residues. Germline V lookup: CDR1 SSHAT, CDR2 FNYEAQ (reference sequence). CDR3 sequence (DNA): TGTGCTAGCTCGAGGGAACAGGCGTCCTACAATGAGCAGTTCTTC. As protein: CASSREQASYNEQFF.

The table lists this clonotype with a few counts. The junction shows a germline mismatch at one end, possibly a read error. The chain uses TRBV25-1 and TRBJ2-5; 10 nucleotides match TRBD2. Looked up from germline, CDR1 is MGHDK and CDR2 is SYGVNS. The CDR3 is made up of 18 amino acids. CDR3 amino acids: CASSDQGILAGEQGTQYF. The CDR3 DNA is TGTGCCAGCAGTGATCAAGGAATCCTAGCGGGGGAGCAAGGGACCCAGTACTTC.

The V gene is TRBV7-2, the J gene TRBJ2-2; D not resolved. The CDR3 is 17 amino acids. The V gene's germline CDR1 is SGHTA and CDR2 FQGNSA. The V end was cut by 2 bases, the J end by 0 bases, with 13 bases between. CDR3 DNA: TGTGCCAGCAGCTTAAATTGGCTGAACTCGAACACCGGGGAGCTGTTTTTT. Residues: CASSLNWLNSNTGELFF.

This clonotype occurred a few times. The chain uses TRBV6-1 and TRBJ2-3, with D perhaps TRBD1 (6 bases). V gave up 4 bases and J gave up 0 bases, with 11 bases separating them. Per the germline V gene, CDR1 is MNHNS and CDR2 is SASEGT. CDR3 length equals 15 residues. CDR3 protein: CASSVPGTSTDTQYF. CDR3 DNA sequence: TGTGCCAGCAGTGTTCCCGGGACAAGCACAGATACGCAGTATTTT.

This chain links TRBV7-3 with TRBJ2-2; tentatively, D is TRBD2 (7 bases). Germline loops: CDR1 SGHTA, CDR2 FQGTGA. V lost 5 bases, J lost 3 bases, and 13 bases lay in between. The CDR3 runs to 15 residues. The CDR3: CASSGRGADTGELFF. Here the CDR3 DNA reads TGTGCCAGCAGCGGCCGGGGGGCGGACACCGGGGAGCTGTTTTTT.

This chain links TRBV6-5 with TRBJ2-1; 8 bases line up with TRBD2. V shed 2 bases, J shed 10 bases, and the junction held 10 bases outside the gene matches. CDR1 and CDR2 from the germline V gene are MNHEY and SVGAGI. The CDR3 loop spans 15 amino acids. The DNA of the CDR3 is TGTGCCAGCAGTTACAGTCGGGGGGGGCCGCGCGAGCAGTTCTTC. As protein: CASSYSRGGPREQFF.

This clonotype has a handful of counts. This sequence joins TRBV5-1 and TRBJ1-6; TRBD1 agrees at 7 bases. Germline CDR1 and CDR2: SGHRS and YFSETQ. This CDR3 has 15 amino acids. Trimming took 3 bases from V and 8 from J; bases not matched to a gene: 8. The CDR3 spells CASSSNGDSYSPLHF. The CDR3 DNA reads as TGCGCCAGCAGCTCCAATGGGGACAGCTATTCACCCCTCCACTTT.

This clonotype turned up a few times. The genes are TRBV5-1 and TRBJ2-5; TRBD1 matches 9 bases. Germline V gene sequence: CDR1 SGHRS, CDR2 YFSETQ. There are 14 residues in the CDR3. Trimming at V came to 6 bases and at J to 4 bases, leaving 7 bases not matched to a gene. DNA of the CDR3: TGCGCCAGCAAGCCGGGACAGGGTGCAGAGACCCAGTACTTC. Residues: CASKPGQGAETQYF.

The rearrangement links TRBV7-3 to TRBJ2-2; D is unclear. The CDR3 has 13 amino acids. Trimming removed 5 bases at V and 6 bases at J, with 10 bases between. CDR1 and CDR2 from the germline V gene are SGHTA and FQGTGA. CDR3 sequence reads: CASSRPHSGELFF. The CDR3, as DNA: TGTGCCAGCAGCCGACCCCATTCCGGGGAGCTGTTTTTT.

J is TRBJ1-2 and V is TRBV19; 7 bases map to TRBD1. The germline V gene encodes CDR1 LNHDA and CDR2 SQIVND (reference sequence). This CDR3 contains 11 residues. The V and J ends lost 7 bases and 7 bases, in that order; junction bases with no gene match: 3. CDR3 loop: CASTTGSGYTF. The CDR3 nucleotides read TGTGCCAGTACGACAGGGTCTGGCTACACCTTC.

The V and J genes are TRBV7-9 and TRBJ2-5, with D unresolved. CDR3 size: 11 residues. Germline values: CDR1 SEHNR, CDR2 FQNEAQ (reference sequence). V gave up 5 bases and J gave up 3 bases, with 4 bases separating them. CDR3 sequence (DNA): TGTGCCAGCAGCACGGAAGAGACCCAGTACTTC. Residues: CASSTEETQYF.